This T cell receptor (beta chain) comes out of a study of T cell responses to AZD1222 COVID-19 vaccine. Here immunoSEQ multiplex PCR was the method, and the copy in TCRdb shows in-frame clones only, minus some. The sample includes approximately 110,000 clones, roughly 90% seen only once; the top ten take 2% to 3%. The trim removed 1 base at V and 2 bases at J, leaving 8 bases unmatched. This CDR3 region has 18 residues. Germline CDR1 and CDR2: SGHTA and FQGTGA. This rearrangement joins TRBV7-3 to TRBJ2-2; 9 nucleotides agree with TRBD1. The sample consisted of peripheral blood, taken on day 0 of AZD1222 vaccination. The source is an adult in good health. This CDR3 is CASSLKTGGASNTGELFF. The CDR3 nucleotides read TGTGCCAGCAGCTTAAAAACAGGGGGCGCATCTAACACCGGGGAGCTGTTTTTT. Using reference TRBV7-3 and TRBJ2-2 for the parts outside the CDR3, the full variable domain is GAGVSQTPSNKVTEKGKYVELRCDPISGHTALYWYRQSLGQGPEFLIYFQGTGAADDSGLPNDRFFAVRPEGSVSTLKIQRTERGDSAVYLCASSLKTGGASNTGELFFGEGSRLTVL.